Listed here are 11 T cell receptor beta chains from one sample, sequenced in a study of T cell responses to AZD1222 COVID-19 vaccine. This table comes from immunoSEQ multiplex PCR, and its TCRdb copy is limited to in-frame clones, with some not included. The sample records about 200,000 clones, roughly 92% being singletons. The specimen comprised peripheral blood, sampled 28 days after the second AZD1222 dose. Receptors were obtained from an adult who received the AZD1222 COVID-19 vaccine.

The rearrangement links TRBV14 to TRBJ1-2, with TRBD1 matching 9 bases. The CDR3 runs to 16 residues. Trimming cost V 0 bases and J 3 bases; bases outside gene matches: 5. CDR1 SGHDN and CDR2 FVKESK come from the germline V gene. The CDR3 region is CASSQDFRTGDYGYTF. In nucleotides, the CDR3 is TGTGCCAGCAGCCAAGATTTCCGGACAGGGGACTATGGCTACACCTTC.

This rearrangement joins TRBV28 to TRBJ1-1; D gene uncertain. The CDR3 is 15 residues long. With 5 bases removed from V and 1 base from J, the gap between germline ends came to 14 bases. Looked up from germline, CDR1 is MDHEN and CDR2 is SYDVKM. This CDR3 reads CASSVPGRTNTEAFF. CDR3 bases: TGTGCCAGCAGTGTACCCGGACGGACGAACACTGAAGCTTTCTTT.

The gene calls are TRBV7-6 and TRBJ1-2, with D possibly being TRBD1 (5 bases). This CDR3 has 15 residues. The ends were cut back, 1 base at V and 3 bases at J, with 12 bases in the middle. CDR1 and CDR2 from the germline V gene are SGHVS and FNYEAQ. The CDR3 reads CASSLGGGTDYGYTF. CDR3 in DNA: TGTGCCAGCAGCTTAGGTGGAGGGACCGACTATGGCTACACCTTC.

The rearrangement uses TRBV28 and TRBJ2-7; no reliable D call. The CDR3 extends over 11 amino acids. CDR1 and CDR2 from the germline V gene are MDHEN and SYDVKM. V was trimmed by 4 bases and J by 6 bases, leaving 7 bases between them. CDR3 sequence (DNA): TGTGCCAGCAGTTCCGGGCTCGAGCAGTACTTC. It yields the protein CASSSGLEQYF. Complete variable domain (other parts from reference TRBV28 and TRBJ2-7): DVKVTQSSRYLVKRTGEKVFLECVQDMDHENMFWYRQDPGLGLRLIYFSYDVKMKEKGDIPEGYSVSREKKERFSLILESASTNQTSMYLCASSSGLEQYFGPGTRLTVT.

J is TRBJ2-1 and V is TRBV7-3, with D possibly matching TRBD2 (6 bases). V was shortened by 4 bases and J by 8 bases, with 15 bases between the two germline ends. The germline V gene has CDR1 SGHTA and CDR2 FQGTGA. This CDR3 is built from 14 residues. Here the CDR3 DNA reads TGTGCCAGCAGCTACCCCGGTAGGGAGGATGAGCAGTTCTTC. It is translated as CASSYPGREDEQFF.

This clone was counted once. This CDR3 reads CASSYSNARTTGELFF. The DNA for the CDR3 is TGTGCCAGCAGTTACTCGAATGCTAGAACTACCGGGGAGCTGTTTTTT. The chain joins TRBV6-5 to TRBJ2-2; D ambiguous. Trimming shortened V by 0 bases and J by 5 bases, and 13 bases separated the two germline ends. The CDR3 has 16 residues. CDR1 MNHEY and CDR2 SVGAGI come from the germline V gene.

The rearrangement uses TRBV7-2 and TRBJ1-1, with TRBD1 identical over 9 bases. The CDR3 has 14 residues. V lost 3 bases and J lost 4; bases outside the gene matches: 3. Germline CDR1 and CDR2: SGHTA and FQGNSA. The CDR3 loop reads CASSFQDRGTEAFF. DNA for the CDR3: TGTGCCAGCAGCTTCCAGGACAGGGGCACTGAAGCTTTCTTT. The complete variable domain, with remaining parts taken from reference TRBV7-2 and TRBJ1-1, reads GAGVSQSPSNKVTEKGKDVELRCDPISGHTALYWYRQSLGQGLEFLIYFQGNSAPDKSGLPSDRFSAERTGGSVSTLTIQRTQQEDSAVYLCASSFQDRGTEAFFGQGTRLTVV.

This chain links TRBV10-1 with TRBJ1-4; tentatively, D is TRBD1 (5 bases). V was clipped by 6 bases and J by 8 bases, with 16 bases between them. This CDR3 contains 14 residues. Germline V gives CDR1 WNHNN, CDR2 SYGVQD (reference sequence). CDR3 nucleotide sequence: TGCGCCAGCAGCGCGGACAACTCCCTAGAAAAACTGTTTTTT. Encoded protein: CASSADNSLEKLFF.

CDR3 DNA sequence: TGTGCCAGCAGGTCAGTGATGAATGAGCAGTTCTTC. This translates into CASRSVMNEQFF. This rearrangement joins TRBV12-3 or TRBV12-4 to TRBJ2-1; D is uncertain. Trimming shortened V by 6 bases and J by 7 bases, and 10 bases separated the two germline ends. CDR3 length: 12 residues.

The chain employs TRBV7-2 and TRBJ1-2; D call uncertain. The germline CDR1 and CDR2 sequences are SGHTA and FQGNSA. The CDR3 covers 15 residues. V was pared by 4 bases and J by 0 bases, with 12 bases between. For the CDR3, the DNA is TGTGCCAGCAGCTCCCAAGGTAGAGCTAACTATGGCTACACCTTC. Translated: CASSSQGRANYGYTF.

This clone was seen only a few times. V gene TRBV29-1 combines with J gene TRBJ1-1; D is perhaps TRBD1 (6 bases). Germline V gene data show CDR1 as SQVTM and CDR2 as ANQGSEA. This CDR3 region has 18 residues. V shed 4 bases and J shed 0 bases, with 24 bases lying between them. Written as DNA, the CDR3 is TGCAGCGTTGGGGTTGGGGGGCTTAGCTTCATCATGAACACTGAAGCTTTCTTT. It specifies CSVGVGGLSFIMNTEAFF.